Below are 22 T cell receptor beta chains sequenced from a single sample in a study of T cell responses to AZD1222 COVID-19 vaccine. Produced via immunoSEQ multiplex PCR; TCRdb's table is partial and in-frame only. The sample consists of about 150,000 clones, 92% of them appearing once. Sample: peripheral blood, taken on day 0 of AZD1222 vaccination. Receptors originate from an adult in good health.

The chain combines TRBV12-3 or TRBV12-4 with TRBJ1-2, with D possibly matching TRBD1 (5 bases). CDR3 length: 13 residues. Trimming took 5 bases from V and 5 from J, leaving 12 bases between them. CDR3 bases: TGTGCCAGCAGTCCCGGGACGGAGTATGGCTACACCTTC. This translates into CASSPGTEYGYTF.

The gene calls are TRBV7-2 and TRBJ2-1; 10 bases are a match to TRBD2. V shed 5 bases and J 0 bases; nucleotides not matched to a gene: 7. Germline V CDR1 and CDR2: SGHTA, FQGNSA. The CDR3 sequence is 17 residues long. CDR3 sequence reads: CASSKRTSGSSYNEQFF. The CDR3 coding sequence is TGTGCCAGCAGCAAACGGACTAGCGGAAGCTCCTACAATGAGCAGTTCTTC. The full variable domain, its missing parts supplied by reference TRBV7-2 and TRBJ2-1, is GAGVSQSPSNKVTEKGKDVELRCDPISGHTALYWYRQSLGQGLEFLIYFQGNSAPDKSGLPSDRFSAERTGGSVSTLTIQRTQQEDSAVYLCASSKRTSGSSYNEQFFGPGTRLTVL.

The rearrangement links TRBV9 to TRBJ2-7, with TRBD2 identical over 9 bases. CDR1 and CDR2 from the germline V gene are SGDLS and YYNGEE. With 0 bases clipped from V and 3 bases from J, the junction kept 4 bases outside the gene matches. The CDR3 loop spans 15 amino acids. CDR3 in DNA: TGTGCCAGCAGCGTAGCTTCTAGCGGGATCTACGAGCAGTACTTC. Translating it yields CASSVASSGIYEQYF.

The rearrangement uses TRBV5-1 and TRBJ1-5; D remains unclear. This CDR3 spans 14 amino acids. Germline loops: CDR1 SGHRS, CDR2 YFSETQ. The V end was cut by 1 base, the J end by 3 bases, with 8 bases between. The CDR3 DNA reads as TGCGCCAGCAGCTTGAATGGGAACAATCAGCCCCAGCATTTT. Residues: CASSLNGNNQPQHF.

The chain recombines TRBV19 with TRBJ2-1; TRBD1 aligns across 8 bases. The CDR3 runs to 13 residues. V lost 6 bases, J lost 9 bases, and 7 bases stayed unmatched. CDR1 is LNHDA and CDR2 is SQIVND in the germline V gene (reference sequence). As DNA, the CDR3 is TGTGCCAGTAGCCAGGGGGCGGGTGGTGAGCAGTTCTTC. Amino acids: CASSQGAGGEQFF.

This sequence joins TRBV5-6 and TRBJ1-5, with TRBD1 identical over 11 bases. V dropped 4 bases and J dropped 4; count of bases not matched to a gene: 7. Germline CDR1 reads SGHDT; CDR2 reads YYEEEE. The CDR3 spans 16 residues. Here the CDR3 DNA reads TGTGCCAGCAGCCTTTCCGGGACAGGGGGGAATCAGCCCCAGCATTTT. As protein: CASSLSGTGGNQPQHF.

This chain joins TRBV7-2 and TRBJ2-7, with D possibly TRBD2 on 6 matching bases. This CDR3 region has 15 residues. Germline CDR1 reads SGHTA; CDR2 reads FQGNSA. Deletions cut 1 base from V and 3 bases from J, with 13 bases between. The CDR3 spells CASSLVSSGVYEQYF. The CDR3 bases are TGTGCCAGCAGCTTAGTCAGTTCGGGAGTCTACGAGCAGTACTTC.

The chain uses TRBV28 and TRBJ2-5; weak D call: TRBD2 (5 bases). The germline V gene encodes CDR1 MDHEN and CDR2 SYDVKM. The CDR3 covers 13 residues. Trimming left V 10 bases short and J 6 bases short, with 18 bases between. The CDR3 reads CATNPGIEKTQYF. The CDR3, as DNA: TGTGCCACCAACCCGGGAATCGAGAAGACCCAGTACTTC. The full variable domain, rest sourced from reference TRBV28 and TRBJ2-5, is DVKVTQSSRYLVKRTGEKVFLECVQDMDHENMFWYRQDPGLGLRLIYFSYDVKMKEKGDIPEGYSVSREKKERFSLILESASTNQTSMYLCATNPGIEKTQYFGPGTRLLVL.

The chain uses TRBV18 and TRBJ2-3, with D perhaps matching TRBD1 (6 bases). Trimming stripped 3 bases from V and 4 bases from J, with 11 bases between. Germline V lookup: CDR1 KGHSH, CDR2 LQKENI. CDR3 length equals 14 residues. DNA of the CDR3: TGTGCCAGCTCACCCGGGACACGGTCAGATACGCAGTATTTT. Encoded protein: CASSPGTRSDTQYF.

The chain is built from TRBV18 and TRBJ1-2; D gene unclear. CDR3 length equals 12 residues. V was clipped by 4 bases and J by 7 bases, with 10 bases between them. Germline CDR1 and CDR2: KGHSH and LQKENI. DNA of the CDR3: TGTGCCAGCTCACGGCCGCAAACTGGCTACACCTTC. This encodes CASSRPQTGYTF.

This clone has a single count. The chain has TRBV5-1 and TRBJ2-7; 7 bases align to TRBD2. This CDR3 contains 16 residues. Germline CDR1 and CDR2: SGHRS and YFSETQ. V shed 0 bases, J shed 6 bases, and the junction held 12 bases outside the gene matches. The CDR3 region has the DNA TGCGCCAGCAGCTTGGGCCCGGGACTATCCCCCCTCGAGCAGTACTTC. Translation gives CASSLGPGLSPLEQYF.

About this clone itself: One end of the junction varies from germline; a read error may be responsible. The chain employs TRBV10-3 and TRBJ2-1; D may be TRBD2 (6 bases). Germline V lookup: CDR1 ENHRY, CDR2 SYGVKD. This CDR3 has 14 residues. As DNA, the CDR3 is TGTGCCATCAGTGCTGGGGCGGCTAGCGTGAATACGATCTTC. Its translation: CAISAGAASVNTIF.

This sequence joins TRBV5-6 and TRBJ2-3; TRBD1 matches at 7 bases. This CDR3 has 14 amino acids. The germline V gene has CDR1 SGHDT and CDR2 YYEEEE. V dropped 3 bases and J dropped 6; count of bases not matched to a gene: 7. The CDR3 here is CASSWDSQGDTQYF. In DNA, the CDR3 is TGTGCCAGCAGCTGGGACAGCCAAGGGGATACGCAGTATTTT.

In this sample, this clone turned up once. The chain links TRBV4-2 to TRBJ2-1; maybe TRBD1 (5 bases). The CDR3 runs 14 residues. V was cut by 2 bases and J by 10 bases, with 15 bases left in between. Germline loops: CDR1 LGHNA, CDR2 YNFKEQ. CDR3 protein: CASSQSPGAREQFF. CDR3 DNA: TGTGCCAGCAGCCAATCACCTGGGGCGAGGGAGCAGTTCTTC.

As to this clone: This CDR3 is also generated by other DNA sequences in the sample. The chain uses TRBV5-5 and TRBJ1-6, with a possible D match to TRBD1 (5 bases). This CDR3 spans 15 amino acids. Per germline, CDR1 SGHKS and CDR2 YYEKEE (reference sequence). V was cut by 0 bases and J by 6 bases, with 10 bases left in between. In DNA, the CDR3 is TGTGCCAGCAGCTTGGGAGGGGTGGGTAATTCACCCCTCCACTTT. Its translation: CASSLGGVGNSPLHF.

The chain recombines TRBV5-4 with TRBJ1-3, with D uncertain. The germline V gene encodes CDR1 SGHNT and CDR2 YYREEE (reference sequence). The CDR3 extends over 15 amino acids. V lost 4 bases and J lost 0, with 11 bases in between. The CDR3 sequence is CASSPELISGNTIYF. The CDR3 nucleotides read TGTGCCAGCAGCCCCGAACTGATCTCTGGAAACACCATATATTTT.

The chain has TRBV7-3 and TRBJ2-2; 7 positions agree with TRBD1. Germline CDR1 SGHTA, CDR2 FQGTGA. The CDR3 runs 13 residues. With 3 bases clipped from V and 6 bases from J, the junction kept 1 base outside the gene matches. CDR3 sequence reads: CASSLQGAGELFF. The CDR3 DNA is TGTGCCAGCAGCTTGCAGGGGGCCGGGGAGCTGTTTTTT.

Comment on this clone: The same CDR3 also results from other DNA sequences found in this sample. V usage is TRBV29-1 and J usage is TRBJ1-1, with D uncertain. The germline gives CDR1 SQVTM, CDR2 ANQGSEA. CDR3 length: 11 residues. V was pared by 7 bases and J by 3 bases, with 9 bases between. The CDR3 sequence is CSAPGYTEAFF. The CDR3 bases are TGCAGCGCCCCGGGGTACACTGAAGCTTTCTTT.

The chain couples TRBV12-3 or TRBV12-4 to TRBJ1-4; unclear D gene. V shed 8 bases and J shed 8 bases, with 15 bases lying between them. CDR3 size: 13 residues. Here the CDR3 reads CASAGIGREKLFF. The CDR3 DNA reads as TGTGCCAGCGCCGGGATCGGACGGGAAAAACTGTTTTTT.

The chain links TRBV6-5 to TRBJ2-2; 8 bases fit TRBD2. The length of the CDR3 is 14 residues. Trimming at V came to 6 bases and at J to 8 bases, leaving 8 bases not matched to a gene. Germline V gene sequence: CDR1 MNHEY, CDR2 SVGAGI. Written as DNA, the CDR3 is TGTGCCAGCAGACCAGCGGGAGCTAAGGGGGAGCTGTTTTTT. Its protein is CASRPAGAKGELFF.

V gene TRBV7-2 combines with J gene TRBJ2-7, with D tentatively TRBD1 (6 bases). V dropped 4 bases and J dropped 4 bases, with 11 bases sitting between them. Germline V gives CDR1 SGHTA, CDR2 FQGNSA. The CDR3 runs to 13 residues. The CDR3 spells CASSSYRDYEQYF. The DNA for the CDR3 is TGTGCCAGCAGCTCTTACAGGGATTACGAGCAGTACTTC.

The chain carries TRBV28 and TRBJ1-6, with unresolved D. V dropped 3 bases and J dropped 6 bases, with 12 bases sitting between them. This CDR3 spans 15 amino acids. Germline CDR1 reads MDHEN; CDR2 reads SYDVKM. The CDR3 nucleotides are TGTGCCAGCAGTTTGGTTGGAGGGCGTAATTCACCCCTCCACTTT. It yields the protein CASSLVGGRNSPLHF.